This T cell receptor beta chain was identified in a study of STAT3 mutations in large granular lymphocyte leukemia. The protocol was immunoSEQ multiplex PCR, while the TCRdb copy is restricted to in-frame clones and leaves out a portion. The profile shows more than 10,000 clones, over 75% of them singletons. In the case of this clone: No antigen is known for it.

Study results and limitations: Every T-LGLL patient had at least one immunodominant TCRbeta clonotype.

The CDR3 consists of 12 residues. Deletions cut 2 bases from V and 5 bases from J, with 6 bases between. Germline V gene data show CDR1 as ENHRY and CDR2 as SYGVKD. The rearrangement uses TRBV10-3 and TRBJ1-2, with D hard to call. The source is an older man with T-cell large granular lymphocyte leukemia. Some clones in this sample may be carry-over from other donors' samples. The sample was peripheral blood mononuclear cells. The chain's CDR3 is CAISENGYGYTF. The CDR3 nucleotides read TGTGCCATCAGTGAGAATGGATATGGCTACACCTTC.